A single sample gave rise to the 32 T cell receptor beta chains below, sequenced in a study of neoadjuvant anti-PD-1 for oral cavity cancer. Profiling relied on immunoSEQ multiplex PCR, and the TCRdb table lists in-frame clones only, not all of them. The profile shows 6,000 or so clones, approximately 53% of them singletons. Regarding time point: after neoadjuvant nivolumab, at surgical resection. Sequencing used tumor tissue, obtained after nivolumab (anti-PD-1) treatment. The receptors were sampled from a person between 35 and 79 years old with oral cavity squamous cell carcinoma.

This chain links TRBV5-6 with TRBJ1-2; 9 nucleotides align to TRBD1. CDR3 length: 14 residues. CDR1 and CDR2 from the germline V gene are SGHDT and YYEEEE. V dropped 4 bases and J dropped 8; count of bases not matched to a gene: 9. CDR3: CASSPPRTGEGYTF. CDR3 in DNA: TGTGCCAGCAGCCCACCCCGGACAGGGGAGGGCTACACCTTC.

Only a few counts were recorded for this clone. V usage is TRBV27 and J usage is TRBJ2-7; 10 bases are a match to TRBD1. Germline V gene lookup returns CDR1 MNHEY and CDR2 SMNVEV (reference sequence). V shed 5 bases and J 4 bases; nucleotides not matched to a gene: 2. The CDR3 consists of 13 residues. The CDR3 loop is CASSRQGAYEQYF. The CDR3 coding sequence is TGTGCCAGCAGTAGACAGGGGGCGTACGAGCAGTACTTC.

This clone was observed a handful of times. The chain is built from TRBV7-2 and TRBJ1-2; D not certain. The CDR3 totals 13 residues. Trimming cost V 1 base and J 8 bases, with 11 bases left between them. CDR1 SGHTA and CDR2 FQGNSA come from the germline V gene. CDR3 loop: CASSLGWRAGYTF. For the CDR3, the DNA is TGTGCCAGCAGCTTAGGGTGGAGGGCGGGCTACACCTTC.

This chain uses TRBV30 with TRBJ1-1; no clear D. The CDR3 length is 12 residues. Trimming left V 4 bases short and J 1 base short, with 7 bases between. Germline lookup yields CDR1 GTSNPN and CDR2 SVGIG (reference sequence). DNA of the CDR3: TGTGCCTGGATTCTAGCGAACACTGAAGCTTTCTTT. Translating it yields CAWILANTEAFF.

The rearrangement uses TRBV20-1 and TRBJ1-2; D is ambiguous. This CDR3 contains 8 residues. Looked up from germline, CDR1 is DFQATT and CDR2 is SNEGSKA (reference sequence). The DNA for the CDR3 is TGCCACATCTATGGCTACACCTTC. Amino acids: CHIYGYTF.

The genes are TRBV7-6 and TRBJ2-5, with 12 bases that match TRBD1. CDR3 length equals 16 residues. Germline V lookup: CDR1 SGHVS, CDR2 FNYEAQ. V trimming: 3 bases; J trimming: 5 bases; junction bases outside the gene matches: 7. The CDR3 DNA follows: TGTGCCAGCAGCTTGTCCGGGACAGGGGGCTGGGAGACCCAGTACTTC. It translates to CASSLSGTGGWETQYF.

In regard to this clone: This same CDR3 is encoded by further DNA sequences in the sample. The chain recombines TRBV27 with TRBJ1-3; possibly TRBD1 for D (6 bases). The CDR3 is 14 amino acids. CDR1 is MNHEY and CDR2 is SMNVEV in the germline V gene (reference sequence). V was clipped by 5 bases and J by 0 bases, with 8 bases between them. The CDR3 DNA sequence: TGTGCCAGCAGTCAGGGGTACTCTGGAAACACCATATATTTT. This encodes CASSQGYSGNTIYF.

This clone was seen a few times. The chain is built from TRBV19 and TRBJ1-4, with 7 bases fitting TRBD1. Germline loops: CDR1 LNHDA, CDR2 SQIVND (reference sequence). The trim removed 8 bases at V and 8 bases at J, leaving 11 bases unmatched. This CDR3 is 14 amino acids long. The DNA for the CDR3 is TGTGCCAGTCACTTCCGGACAGGAGAGGAAAAACTGTTTTTT. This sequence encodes CASHFRTGEEKLFF.

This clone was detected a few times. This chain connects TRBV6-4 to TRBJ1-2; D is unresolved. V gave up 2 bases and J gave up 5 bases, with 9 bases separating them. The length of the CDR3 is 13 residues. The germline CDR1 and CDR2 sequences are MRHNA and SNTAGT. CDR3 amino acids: CASSDQQGYGYTF. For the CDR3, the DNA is TGTGCCAGCAGTGACCAGCAAGGTTATGGCTACACCTTC.

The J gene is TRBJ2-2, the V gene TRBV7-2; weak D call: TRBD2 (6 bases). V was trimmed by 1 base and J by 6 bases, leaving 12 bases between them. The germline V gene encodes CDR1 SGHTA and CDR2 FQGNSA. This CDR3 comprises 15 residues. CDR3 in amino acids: CASSLERAGPGELFF. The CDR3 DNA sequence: TGTGCCAGCAGCTTAGAAAGGGCGGGACCCGGGGAGCTGTTTTTT.

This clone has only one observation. The CDR3 here is CASSYDRVEQFF. CDR3 coding DNA: TGTGCCAGCAGTTACGACAGGGTTGAGCAGTTCTTC. The J gene is TRBJ2-1, the V gene TRBV6-5, with 7 bases that match TRBD1. V was pared by 2 bases and J by 9 bases, with 1 base of the junction left unmatched. CDR1 and CDR2 from the germline V gene are MNHEY and SVGAGI. This CDR3 is built from 12 residues.

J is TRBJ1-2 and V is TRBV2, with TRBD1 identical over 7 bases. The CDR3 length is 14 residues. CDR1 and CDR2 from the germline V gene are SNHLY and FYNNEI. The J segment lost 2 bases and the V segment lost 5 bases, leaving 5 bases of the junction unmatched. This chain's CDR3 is CASSPRQGNYGYTF. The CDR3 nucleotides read TGTGCCAGCAGTCCCAGACAGGGAAACTATGGCTACACCTTC.

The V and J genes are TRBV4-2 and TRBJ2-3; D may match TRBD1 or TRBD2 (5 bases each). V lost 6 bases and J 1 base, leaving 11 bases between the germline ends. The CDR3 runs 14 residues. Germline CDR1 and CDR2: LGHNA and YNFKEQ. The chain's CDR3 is CASRGTKGTDTQYF. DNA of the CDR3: TGTGCCAGCAGGGGGACGAAGGGCACAGATACGCAGTATTTT.

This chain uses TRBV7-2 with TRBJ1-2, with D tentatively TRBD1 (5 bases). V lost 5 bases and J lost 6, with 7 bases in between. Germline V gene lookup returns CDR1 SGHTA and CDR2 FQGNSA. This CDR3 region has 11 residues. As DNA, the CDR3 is TGTGCCAGCAGCCGGGGGGATGGCTACACCTTC. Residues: CASSRGDGYTF.

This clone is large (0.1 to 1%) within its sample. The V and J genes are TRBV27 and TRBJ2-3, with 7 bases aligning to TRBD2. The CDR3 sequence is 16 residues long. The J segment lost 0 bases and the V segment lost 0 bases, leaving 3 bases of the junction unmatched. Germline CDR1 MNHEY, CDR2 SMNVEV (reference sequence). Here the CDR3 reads CASSLSGRRSTDTQYF. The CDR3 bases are TGTGCCAGCAGTTTATCCGGGAGGCGTAGCACAGATACGCAGTATTTT.

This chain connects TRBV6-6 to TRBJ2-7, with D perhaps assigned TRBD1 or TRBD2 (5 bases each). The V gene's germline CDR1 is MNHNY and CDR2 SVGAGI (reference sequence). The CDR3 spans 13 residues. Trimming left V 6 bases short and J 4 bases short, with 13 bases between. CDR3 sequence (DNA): TGTGCCAGCAGCCCTCCGGGACGATACGAGCAGTACTTC. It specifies CASSPPGRYEQYF.

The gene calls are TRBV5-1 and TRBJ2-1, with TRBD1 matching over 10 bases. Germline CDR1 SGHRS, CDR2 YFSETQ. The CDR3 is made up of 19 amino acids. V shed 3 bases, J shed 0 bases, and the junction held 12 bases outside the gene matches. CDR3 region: CASSYGQGVLPSSYNEQFF. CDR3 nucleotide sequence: TGCGCCAGCAGCTACGGACAGGGGGTACTCCCAAGCTCCTACAATGAGCAGTTCTTC.

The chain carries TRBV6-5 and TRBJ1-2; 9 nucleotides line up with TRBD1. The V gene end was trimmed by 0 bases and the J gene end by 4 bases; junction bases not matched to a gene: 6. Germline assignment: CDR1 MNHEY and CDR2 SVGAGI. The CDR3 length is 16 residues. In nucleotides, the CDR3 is TGTGCCAGCAGTTACTCGGGACAGGGTTCTCTCTATGGCTACACCTTC. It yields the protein CASSYSGQGSLYGYTF.

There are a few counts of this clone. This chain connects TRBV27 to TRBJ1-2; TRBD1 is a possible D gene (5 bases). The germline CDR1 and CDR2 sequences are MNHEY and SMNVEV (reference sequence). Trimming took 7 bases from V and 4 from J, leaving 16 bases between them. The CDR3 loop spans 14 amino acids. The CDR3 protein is CASTRDGSGYGYTF. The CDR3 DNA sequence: TGTGCCAGCACCCGGGACGGCTCGGGCTATGGCTACACCTTC.

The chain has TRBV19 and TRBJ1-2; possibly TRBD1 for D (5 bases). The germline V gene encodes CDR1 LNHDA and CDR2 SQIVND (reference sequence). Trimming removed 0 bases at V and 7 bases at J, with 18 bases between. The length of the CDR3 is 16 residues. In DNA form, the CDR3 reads TGTGCCAGTAGTATAGACATCGGGACTTCCTGGGCTGGCTACACCTTC. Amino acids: CASSIDIGTSWAGYTF.

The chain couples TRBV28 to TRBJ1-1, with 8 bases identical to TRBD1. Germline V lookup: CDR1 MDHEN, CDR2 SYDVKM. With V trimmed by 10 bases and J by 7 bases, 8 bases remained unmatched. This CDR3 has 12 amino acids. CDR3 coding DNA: TGTGCCACCGGACAGGGATCCTTTGAAGCTTTCTTT. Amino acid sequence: CATGQGSFEAFF.

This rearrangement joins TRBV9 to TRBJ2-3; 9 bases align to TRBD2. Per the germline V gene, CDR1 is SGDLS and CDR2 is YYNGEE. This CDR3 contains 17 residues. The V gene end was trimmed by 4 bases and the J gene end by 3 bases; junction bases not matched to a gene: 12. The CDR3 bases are TGTGCCAGCAGCTCCCCCGGCGGGGGGGTCCGTACAGATACGCAGTATTTT. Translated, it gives CASSSPGGGVRTDTQYF.

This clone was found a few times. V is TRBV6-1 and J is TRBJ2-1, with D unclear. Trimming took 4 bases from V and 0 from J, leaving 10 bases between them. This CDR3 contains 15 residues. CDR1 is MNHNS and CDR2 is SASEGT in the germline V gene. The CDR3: CASSVGQGSYNEQFF. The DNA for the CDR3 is TGTGCCAGCAGTGTAGGGCAAGGCTCCTACAATGAGCAGTTCTTC.

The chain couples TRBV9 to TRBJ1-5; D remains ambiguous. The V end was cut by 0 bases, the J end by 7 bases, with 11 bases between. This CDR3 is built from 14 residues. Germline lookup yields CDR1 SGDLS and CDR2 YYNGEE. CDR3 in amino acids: CASSVDGVNQPQHF. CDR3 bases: TGTGCCAGCAGCGTAGATGGGGTCAACCAGCCCCAGCATTTT.

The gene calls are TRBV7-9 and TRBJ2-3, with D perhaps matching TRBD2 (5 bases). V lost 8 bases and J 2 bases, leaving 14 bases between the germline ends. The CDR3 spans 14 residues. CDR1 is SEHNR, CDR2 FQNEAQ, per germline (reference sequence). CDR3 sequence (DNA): TGTGCCAGCCTGCTACTAGAATACACAGATACGCAGTATTTT. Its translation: CASLLLEYTDTQYF.

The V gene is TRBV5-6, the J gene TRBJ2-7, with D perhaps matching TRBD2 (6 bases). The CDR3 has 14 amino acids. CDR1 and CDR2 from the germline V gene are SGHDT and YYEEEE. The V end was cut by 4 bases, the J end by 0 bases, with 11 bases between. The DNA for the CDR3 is TGTGCCAGCAGCGCGGGACTCAGCTCCTACGAGCAGTACTTC. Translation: CASSAGLSSYEQYF.

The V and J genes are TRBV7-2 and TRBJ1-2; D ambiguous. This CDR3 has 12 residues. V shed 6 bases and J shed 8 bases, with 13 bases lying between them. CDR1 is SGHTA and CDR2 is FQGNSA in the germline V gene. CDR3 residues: CASSLDLEGYTF. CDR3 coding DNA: TGTGCCAGCAGTCTGGACCTGGAGGGCTACACCTTC.

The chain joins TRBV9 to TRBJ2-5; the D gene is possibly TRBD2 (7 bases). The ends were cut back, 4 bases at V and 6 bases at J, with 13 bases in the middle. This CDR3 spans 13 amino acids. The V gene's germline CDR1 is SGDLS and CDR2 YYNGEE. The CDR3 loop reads CASSLDGGQTQYF. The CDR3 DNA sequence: TGTGCCAGCAGCCTCGACGGGGGGCAGACCCAGTACTTC.

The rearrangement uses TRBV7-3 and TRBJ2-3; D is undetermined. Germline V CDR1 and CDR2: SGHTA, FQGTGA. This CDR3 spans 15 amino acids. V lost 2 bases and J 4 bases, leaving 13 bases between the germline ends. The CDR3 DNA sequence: TGTGCCAGCAGCTTAGTCGCTTCTACGGCAGATACGCAGTATTTT. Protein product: CASSLVASTADTQYF.

The CDR3 reads CASSLRVAGSRANEQFF. Written as DNA, the CDR3 is TGTGCCAGCAGCTTACGTGTAGCGGGCAGCCGGGCCAATGAGCAGTTCTTC. The chain links TRBV13 to TRBJ2-1; 7 bases line up with TRBD2. Germline CDR1 PRHDT, CDR2 FYEKMQ (reference sequence). V trimming: 2 bases; J trimming: 6 bases; junction bases outside the gene matches: 13. The CDR3 spans 17 residues.

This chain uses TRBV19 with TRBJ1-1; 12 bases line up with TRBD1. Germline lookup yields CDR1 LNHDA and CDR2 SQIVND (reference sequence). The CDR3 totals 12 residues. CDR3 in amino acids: CALGGQGAEAFF. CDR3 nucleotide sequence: TGTGCACTGGGGGGACAGGGGGCAGAAGCTTTCTTT.

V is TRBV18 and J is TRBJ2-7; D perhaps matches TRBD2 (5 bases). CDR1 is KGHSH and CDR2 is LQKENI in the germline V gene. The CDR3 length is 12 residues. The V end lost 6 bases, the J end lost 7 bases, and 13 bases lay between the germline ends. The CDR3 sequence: CASSTGSAEQYF. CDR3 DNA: TGTGCCAGCTCTACTGGGAGCGCGGAGCAGTACTTC.